This T cell receptor beta chain is drawn from a study of CD8 T cells in acute hepatitis C reinfection. Background on the study: TCRbeta of HCV NS3-1073-specific CD8+ T cells was profiled.

Study-wide findings and caveats: Overrepresentation in the naive pool did not explain the preferential TRBV04 and TRBV06 usage seen in all groups.

The CDR3 sequence is 16 residues long. CDR1 and CDR2 (germline): MGHDK, SYGVNS. The V segment lost 2 bases and the J segment 4 bases; nucleotides outside the gene matches: 6. Generated by immunoSEQ multiplex PCR, the TCRdb table keeps only in-frame clones and is missing some. The table lists 1,000 or so clones, around two thirds of them singletons. Time point denoted: acute HCV infection, within 168 days of estimated infection date. The hepatitis C virus-specific receptor repertoire was characterized directly ex vivo, with no prior expansion in culture. A positive HCV RNA or antibody test following a negative test within 24 weeks defined acute primary infection.

This specimen consisted of HCV NS3-1073 tetramer-sorted CD8+ T cells from PBMCs, obtained during acute infection. This chain joins TRBV25-1 and TRBJ2-3, with TRBD2 matching over 10 bases. This clonotype originated in a woman aged 18-29 years who spontaneously cleared hepatitis C infection. CDR3 bases: TGTGCCAGCAGTGAACCCGGACTAGCGGAAGCAGATACGCAGTATTTT. Amino acids: CASSEPGLAEADTQYF.